This T cell receptor beta chain was obtained from a study of shared clonotypes between healthy human individuals. Notes on the study in general: A few donors had approximately 4.6% of their naive CD4 clonotypes in common.

As to this clone: Its matching antigen is unknown.

Sequencing was performed with immunoSEQ multiplex PCR; in TCRdb, only in-frame clones are kept and a portion is missing. This sample has around 700,000 clones, with 74% found just once. CDR1 is SGHAT and CDR2 is FQNNGV in the germline V gene. The CDR3 extends over 14 amino acids. J was trimmed by 8 bases and V by 6 bases; bases with no gene match: 7. Sequencing was done on a sample of memory CD4+ T cells sorted from blood. The subset: CD45RA-negative fraction. This TCR derives from a woman aged 30 to 39 in good health. The rearrangement joins TRBV11-2 to TRBJ1-4; 9 nucleotides agree with TRBD1. CDR3 loop: CASRLGTGWEKLFF. The CDR3 DNA follows: TGTGCCAGCAGACTTGGGACAGGGTGGGAAAAACTGTTTTTT.